Listed below are T cell receptor beta chains from one sample, sequenced in a study of CD8 T cells in Susac syndrome. Each CDR3 protein is one row after TCRdb ran MiXCR on the immunoSEQ multiplex PCR reads. The table has 150,000 to 200,000 distinct CDR3 sequences, roughly 94% seen once. Sequencing used CD4+ T cells from PBMCs. These receptors came from a human donor with Susac syndrome. Each CDR3 is given with its conserved first and last residue. Each record gives: D gene, J gene, clone size, V gene, CDR3 protein, CDR3 DNA. The D gene is left open where the match is weak. Clone size is not always given. Where it is, it says once, few, many or a class for expanded clones.

TRBD2 TRBJ2-1 NA TRBV30 CACLSGSVYNEQFF TGTGCCTGCCTTAGCGGGAGCGTCTACAATGAGCAGTTCTTC
TRBD1 TRBJ2-5 NA TRBV2 CASSEGQGETQYF TGTGCCAGCAGTGAGGGACAGGGGGAGACCCAGTACTTC
NA TRBJ2-7 NA TRBV20-1 CSASPPPRLSEQYF TGCAGTGCTAGTCCCCCCCCCAGACTCTCCGAGCAGTACTTC
NA TRBJ1-1 NA TRBV29-1 CSVGWTENTEAFF TGCAGCGTTGGTTGGACAGAGAACACTGAAGCTTTCTTT
TRBD2 TRBJ2-1 NA TRBV12-3/TRBV12-4 CASSPIAGLNNEQFF TGTGCCAGCAGCCCCATAGCGGGACTGAACAATGAGCAGTTCTTC
NA TRBJ1-6 NA TRBV30 CAWSRQDNSPLHF TGTGCCTGGAGTCGTCAGGATAATTCACCCCTCCACTTT
NA TRBJ2-1 NA TRBV4-2 CASSQDRQDNEQFF TGTGCCAGCAGCCAAGATAGGCAGGACAATGAGCAGTTCTTC
NA TRBJ1-3 NA TRBV7-9 CASSLFGWTAGNTIYF TGTGCCAGCAGCTTATTTGGGTGGACTGCTGGAAACACCATATATTTT
NA TRBJ2-7 NA TRBV11-3 CASSLDTTYEQYF TGTGCCAGCAGCTTAGATACTACCTACGAGCAGTACTTC
TRBD1 TRBJ1-1 NA TRBV6-2/TRBV6-3 CASRQPGQVNTEAFF TGTGCCAGCAGACAGCCGGGACAGGTGAACACTGAAGCTTTCTTT
TRBD1 TRBJ1-5 NA TRBV28 CASSLTWGTDSNQPQHF TGTGCCAGCAGCCTGACCTGGGGGACAGATAGCAATCAGCCCCAGCATTTT
NA TRBJ1-2 NA TRBV30 CAWSTTPFGYTF TGTGCCTGGAGTACAACACCGTTCGGCTACACCTTC
TRBD1 TRBJ2-3 NA TRBV7-2 CASSLWTGGGSDTQYF TGTGCCAGCAGCCTCTGGACAGGGGGTGGGTCGGATACGCAGTATTTT
TRBD1 TRBJ1-4 NA TRBV29-1 CSVVPGQGGKLFF TGCAGCGTTGTGCCGGGACAGGGAGGAAAACTGTTTTTT
NA TRBJ2-3 once TRBV20-1 CSARDYRGTDTQYF TGCAGTGCTAGAGATTACAGGGGCACAGATACGCAGTATTTT
TRBD1 TRBJ2-7 NA TRBV2 CAISTGGEEQYF TGTGCCATTTCGACAGGGGGCGAGGAGCAGTACTTC
NA TRBJ1-3 NA TRBV30 CAWSQDRSGNTIYF TGTGCCTGGAGTCAGGATCGCTCTGGAAACACCATATATTTT
NA TRBJ2-1 NA TRBV2 CASSAGDEQFF TGTGCCAGCAGTGCGGGCGATGAGCAGTTCTTC
TRBD1 TRBJ2-1 NA TRBV23-1 CASSHEGGDEQFF TGCGCCAGCAGTCATGAAGGGGGCGATGAGCAGTTCTTC
NA TRBJ2-7 NA TRBV20-1 CSARDRNGPYEQYF TGCAGTGCTAGAGATCGAAACGGGCCCTACGAGCAGTACTTC
NA TRBJ2-5 NA TRBV30 CAWSPRDARRETQYF TGTGCCTGGAGTCCTCGGGACGCGCGTCGAGAGACCCAGTACTTC
TRBD1 TRBJ1-6 NA TRBV9 CASSAGQGSNLHF TGTGCCAGCAGCGCCGGACAGGGATCGAACCTCCACTTT
TRBD2 TRBJ2-5 NA TRBV7-9 CASSRGLAGLQETQYF TGTGCCAGCAGCCGAGGACTAGCGGGCCTCCAAGAGACCCAGTACTTC
TRBD1 TRBJ2-7 NA TRBV7-2 CASSRDRGGSYEQYF TGTGCCAGCAGCCGTGACAGGGGGGGCTCCTACGAGCAGTACTTC
NA TRBJ2-1 few TRBV12-3/TRBV12-4 CASRDSSSYNEQFF TGTGCCAGCAGAGACTCCAGCTCCTACAATGAGCAGTTCTTC
NA TRBJ2-3 NA TRBV4-2 CASSQVWREGTDTQYF TGTGCCAGCAGCCAAGTATGGCGGGAAGGCACAGATACGCAGTATTTT
TRBD2 TRBJ2-1 NA TRBV9 CASSVGAGVYNEQFF TGTGCCAGCAGCGTAGGGGCGGGGGTATACAATGAGCAGTTCTTC
NA TRBJ2-1 NA TRBV3-1 CASSQGATRRRNEQFF TGTGCCAGCAGCCAAGGGGCCACGAGGCGGAGAAATGAGCAGTTCTTC
NA TRBJ2-7 NA TRBV16 CASSGLTANYEQYF TGTGCCAGCAGCGGATTGACAGCCAACTACGAGCAGTACTTC
NA TRBJ2-3 NA TRBV19 CASKARPSTDTQYF TGTGCCAGTAAAGCCAGGCCGAGCACAGATACGCAGTATTTT
NA TRBJ2-1 NA TRBV5-1 CASSPTFLGSSYNEQFF TGCGCCAGCAGCCCGACTTTTTTAGGGAGCTCCTACAATGAGCAGTTCTTC
TRBD2 TRBJ2-1 NA TRBV12-3/TRBV12-4 CASSLGLAPSYNEQFF TGTGCCAGCAGTTTAGGACTAGCGCCTTCCTACAATGAGCAGTTCTTC
NA TRBJ1-3 NA TRBV20-1 CSARETFPGNTIYF TGCAGTGCTAGAGAAACCTTCCCTGGAAACACCATATATTTT
NA TRBJ2-1 few TRBV6-5 CASSYSPSDNEQFF TGTGCCAGCAGTTACTCTCCTAGCGACAATGAGCAGTTCTTC
TRBD2 TRBJ2-5 NA TRBV20-1 CSALERTSGLQETQYF TGCAGTGCCCTAGAAAGGACTAGCGGGCTACAAGAGACCCAGTACTTC
TRBD1 TRBJ1-2 NA TRBV7-9 CASSQIGQAHGYTF TGTGCCAGCAGCCAGATCGGACAGGCACACGGCTACACCTTC
NA TRBJ2-1 NA TRBV15 CATSRGLYNEQFF TGTGCCACCAGCAGAGGCCTTTACAATGAGCAGTTCTTC
NA TRBJ2-1 NA TRBV7-8 CASSLRPIAVTYNEQFF TGTGCCAGCAGCTTACGCCCTATAGCGGTTACCTACAATGAGCAGTTCTTC
TRBD1 TRBJ2-7 NA TRBV11-2 CASTRTGTYEQYF TGTGCCAGCACCCGGACAGGGACTTACGAGCAGTACTTC
NA TRBJ2-5 NA TRBV10-1 CASSDHAQETQYF TGCGCCAGCAGTGACCACGCTCAAGAGACCCAGTACTTC
NA TRBJ2-7 NA TRBV15 CATSRGPVREQYF TGTGCCACCAGCAGAGGACCCGTCCGGGAGCAGTACTTC
TRBD2 TRBJ2-1 NA TRBV3-1 CASSHSGGSSYNEQFF TGTGCCAGCAGCCATAGCGGGGGGAGCTCCTACAATGAGCAGTTCTTC
NA TRBJ2-1 once TRBV12-3/TRBV12-4 CASSLRGGGGNEQFF TGTGCCAGCAGTCTCCGTGGGGGCGGAGGTAATGAGCAGTTCTTC
TRBD2 TRBJ2-1 NA TRBV7-9 CASSSGMGYNEQFF TGTGCCAGCAGTAGCGGGATGGGCTACAATGAGCAGTTCTTC
TRBD2 TRBJ2-7 NA TRBV7-2 CASSSGLAVYEQYF TGTGCCAGCAGCTCCGGACTAGCGGTATACGAGCAGTACTTC
TRBD1 TRBJ1-1 once TRBV20-1 CSASGQGLNTEAFF TGCAGTGCTAGTGGACAGGGGCTGAACACTGAAGCTTTCTTT
NA TRBJ1-2 NA TRBV6-5 CASTLAGTGYGYTF TGTGCCAGCACCCTAGCCGGGACGGGCTATGGCTACACCTTC
TRBD2 TRBJ2-1 NA TRBV18 CASSPGTSDTYNEQFF TGTGCCAGCTCACCGGGGACTAGCGATACCTACAATGAGCAGTTCTTC
NA TRBJ1-5 NA TRBV4-1 CASSPRWDSQPQHF TGCGCCAGCAGCCCGCGGTGGGATAGCCAGCCCCAGCATTTT
NA TRBJ1-2 NA TRBV12-3/TRBV12-4 CASSLDVGGYGYTF TGTGCCAGCAGTTTGGACGTGGGCGGCTATGGCTACACCTTC
NA TRBJ2-2 NA TRBV6-2/TRBV6-3 CASSSHDTGELFF TGTGCCAGCAGTTCACATGACACCGGGGAGCTGTTTTTT